This paragraph reports one TCR beta chain. The specificity of this receptor is unknown. Base quality data are lacking; no much larger clone is found one base away. Library preparation used the immunoSEQ multiplex PCR assay. In TCRdb, the immuneACCESS table is reduced to in-frame sequences with V and J assigned. These tables do not hold every clone; where another copy was compared, an unresolved V gene accounts for under half, and the others remain unexplained. For this sample there are about 77,000 clones; approximately 89% appear just once. Together, the top ten hold approximately 2% of the sample. The CDR3, from cysteine to phenylalanine, totals 16 residues. Only CDR3 DNA is held: 48 bases, read in frame from base 1. V trim: 4 bases; J trim: 0 bases; unmatched bases: 6. CDR1 SGDLS and CDR2 YYNGEE are derived from the germline V gene. The record originates from a study of T cell changes during pregnancy in multiple sclerosis (dated by TCRdb to between 2017 and 2020). A note on the overall study: Changes in the T cell repertoire over the course of pregnancy were examined in this study in women with multiple sclerosis.

This sample comprised peripheral blood, obtained before pregnancy. Recombination connected TRBV9 to TRBJ2-3, and 9 junctional nucleotides match TRBD2. This TCR was sampled from a female donor with multiple sclerosis, enrolled in a pregnancy study. CDR3 loop: CASSPLAGFSTDTQYF. The nucleotide sequence is TGTGCCAGCAGCCCCCTAGCGGGGTTTAGCACAGATACGCAGTATTTT.